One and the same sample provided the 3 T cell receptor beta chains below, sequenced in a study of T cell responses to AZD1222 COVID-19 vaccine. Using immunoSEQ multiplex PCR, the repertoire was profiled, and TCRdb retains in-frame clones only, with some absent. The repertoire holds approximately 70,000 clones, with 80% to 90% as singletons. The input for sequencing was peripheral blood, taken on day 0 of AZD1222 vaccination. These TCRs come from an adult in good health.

CDR3 region: CASSQNSWGLEQYF. CDR3 nucleotide sequence: TGTGCCAGCAGCCAAAACTCTTGGGGGCTTGAGCAGTACTTC. The chain joins TRBV7-9 to TRBJ2-7; a weak D match, TRBD1 (6 bases). The length of the CDR3 is 14 residues. The germline V and J ends were trimmed by 5 bases and 7 bases, with 18 bases remaining between them. Germline V gives CDR1 SEHNR, CDR2 FQNEAQ (reference sequence).

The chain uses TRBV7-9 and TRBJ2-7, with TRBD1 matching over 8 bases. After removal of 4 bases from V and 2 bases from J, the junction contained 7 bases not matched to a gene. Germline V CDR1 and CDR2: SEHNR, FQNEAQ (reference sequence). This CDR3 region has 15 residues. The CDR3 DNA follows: TGTGCCAGCAGCTCAGGGGGCAGGGAAACCTACGAGCAGTACTTC. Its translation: CASSSGGRETYEQYF.

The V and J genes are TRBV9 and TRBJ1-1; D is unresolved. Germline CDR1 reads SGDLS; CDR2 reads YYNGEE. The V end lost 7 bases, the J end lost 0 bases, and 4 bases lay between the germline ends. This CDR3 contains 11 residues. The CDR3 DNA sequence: TGTGCCAGCGGGGTGAACACTGAAGCTTTCTTT. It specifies CASGVNTEAFF.